This T cell receptor (beta chain) was identified in a study of cytomegalovirus exposure and HLA in healthy donors. Study findings and constraints: In a later analysis, HLA-associated TCR beta chains were more clonally expanded than equally common others.

The V and J ends lost 6 bases and 2 bases respectively, with 14 bases between them. Looked up from germline, CDR1 is MDHEN and CDR2 is SYDVKM. CDR3 size: 15 residues. Healthy donors of bone marrow made up the group. Donors showed nominal health when sampled, although they likely had unrecorded immune exposures. This clone was counted a few times. Its antigen is not identified. A multiplex PCR was run with 60 Vbeta primers and 13 Jbeta primers. Profiled with immunoSEQ multiplex PCR; TCRdb holds only in-frame clones, not every one. This sample has roughly 65,000 clones, with 80% found just once. Sequencing used PBMCs. The TCR comes from a woman in her twenties or thirties in good health and CMV-seronegative. The chain has TRBV28 and TRBJ2-4; perhaps TRBD1 as D (7 bases). Written as DNA, the CDR3 is TGTGCCAGCAGCTCCCCAGGGGGGCCCAAAAACATTCAGTACTTC. Translating gives CASSSPGGPKNIQYF.